The present T cell receptor (beta chain) was sequenced within a study of siplizumab effects on memory and regulatory T cells (dated 2019 in TCRdb). Turning to the overall study: The study looked at the effect of siplizumab, an anti-CD2 antibody, on alloreactive T-cell subsets in allogeneic mixed lymphocyte reactions made from human PBMCs. What the work shows at the level of the full study, not this receptor alone: Sequences below about 10^-5 frequency were poorly captured, so only a minor fraction of alloreactive clones could be mapped to unstimulated subsets. Siplizumab significantly reduced the cumulative frequency of alloreactive sequences traceable to unstimulated CD4+ memory T cells. In reactions with siplizumab, an average of about 69% of mappable alloreactive CD4+ clones were Treg-derived, compared with approximately 29% in control reactions. Compared with memory T cells, unstimulated naive T cells appeared more diverse, and naive cells seemed to make a substantial contribution to the alloresponse. About 75-97% of proliferating CD4+ or CD8+ clones could not be given a naive or memory phenotype. No functional confirmation was obtained for the suppressive function of proliferating Tregs from siplizumab cultures.

On this clone itself: The antigen it recognizes is unknown. Base qualities are not provided; no much larger clone lies one nucleotide away.

The library was prepared using the immunoSEQ multiplex PCR assay. Roughly 100,000 TCR templates per sample were assayed by the deep sequencing platform. Genomic DNA extracted from sorted T cells was the material used for TCRbeta CDR3 sequencing. Turning to the authors' computational methods: The R programming language was used for clonal analysis of TCRbeta CDR3 data. Unstimulated samples were compared with post-reaction CFSE-low samples to define alloreactive CD4+ and CD8+ clones. Regulatory or non-regulatory origin of alloreactive CD4+ clones was assigned by matching sequences to the sorted unstimulated Treg and non-Treg repertoires. TCRdb provides this immuneACCESS table in a form limited to in-frame rearrangements. Some clones are lacking; in checked studies, under half of them reflect an unresolved V gene, and why the rest are absent is not known. For V, J and clone size, that table is used; D and trimming come from the DNA. Counted in this sample were tens of thousands of clones; over 95% of them appeared once. The ten top clones hold around 1% of the sample.

Additional sequencing covered unstimulated subsets from three donor pairs, namely CD8+ effector memory, CD4+ naive, CD8+ TEMRA, CD4+ memory and CD8+ naive. TCRbeta CDR3 sequencing was performed on sorted unstimulated T cells and on proliferating T cells recovered from mixed lymphocyte reactions. Fresh whole blood from over 8 HLA-typed healthy donors was used to isolate PBMCs. Sequenced: naive CD8+ T cells sorted from blood. The sample's cell subset or site, from its label and the paper: unstimulated naive T cells. This clonotype originated in a human donor in good health.

CDR3 region: CSVEFARWGTEAFF. The sequenced DNA: TGCAGCGTTGAATTTGCCCGATGGGGGACTGAAGCTTTCTTT. The rearrangement combines TRBV29-1 with TRBJ1-1; TRBD1 is a possible D gene, resting on 5 matching bases. From a lookup of the germline V gene, CDR1 and CDR2 are SQVTM and ANQGSEA. V lost 2 bases and J lost 5 bases; the stretch between them is 15 bases long. The CDR3 has 14 amino acids, counting the end cysteine and phenylalanine. Only CDR3 DNA remains: 42 bases, in frame from the first base.